This TCR beta chain came from a study of T cell responses to AZD1222 COVID-19 vaccine. Study-level findings and limits: Mostly white British, mostly female donors; authors suggested clonal diversity may be underestimated.

CDR1 is MNHEY, CDR2 SVGAGI, per germline. The junction had 6 bases not matched to a gene; V was cut back by 0 bases and J by 6 bases. The CDR3 contains 15 residues. Details on this clone: Its antigen is not identified.

The table came from immunoSEQ multiplex PCR; TCRdb's copy has only in-frame clones and leaves some out. This repertoire shows some 140,000 clones, about 92% found once; its top ten account for approximately 17%. The rearrangement links TRBV6-5 to TRBJ1-2, with TRBD1 matching over 8 bases. Sequencing used peripheral blood, obtained on day 0 of AZD1222 vaccination. This clonotype originated in an adult in good health. This CDR3 reads CASSYSTRGLDGYTF. CDR3 DNA sequence: TGTGCCAGCAGTTACTCTACCAGGGGGCTGGATGGCTACACCTTC.